This TCR beta chain was retrieved from a study of T cell responses to AZD1222 COVID-19 vaccine (dated by TCRdb to about 2021). For context, the study as a whole: A total of under 250 trial participants underwent TCR sequencing, of whom more than 200 had received two doses of AZD1222 and some 26 had received two doses of the MenACWY control vaccine. Trial participants were enrolled by age into subgroups of 18-55, 56-69 and 70-plus years, and roughly 160, 29 and 62 TCR-sequenced participants, respectively, were included in these subgroups. The investigation overall reported the following: Conclusions about previously exposed vaccinees were limited because only five to seven AZD1222 recipients were SARS-CoV-2 seropositive at baseline. The 56-69-year group was small, and its depth increase did not reach significance, likely because of low power. The whole spike protein was spanned by vaccine-associated CD4 TCRs, and dominant responses were seen in regions 160-218 and 743-854. No day 14 peak-response samples were available, so repertoires were characterized only after the peak T cell response. After two AZD1222 doses, spike-specific TCR breadth and depth were significantly higher than at day 0 and than in MenACWY recipients. Epitopes outside the regions mutated in the B.1.351 and B.1.1.7 variants were reportedly recognized by nearly half of the unique spike-specific TCRs. Participants were mostly white British and included more females than males, and it was suggested by the authors that clonal diversity may have been underestimated.

In regard to this clone: No antigen is known for it. Base qualities are not provided; no much larger clone lies one nucleotide away.

At the junction V is shortened by 4 bases and J by 2 bases, with 9 bases in between. CDR1 SGDLS and CDR2 YYNGEE are derived from the germline V gene. Taken from cysteine to phenylalanine, the CDR3 has 13 residues. The only DNA kept is the CDR3, 39 bases in frame from the first base. Explained via the paper, the time point label denotes: about 28 days (+/-7) after the second vaccine dose. AZD1222 recipients given second doses at about 4 weeks or at about 12 weeks were pooled, since spike-specific TCR depth and breadth were not found to differ between the two schedules. Vaccinee samples were obtained from the UK trials COV001 and COV002, which included a single-blind randomized controlled phase 2/3 trial of AZD1222 (ChAdOx1 nCoV-19) in healthy adults. Trial participant PBMC samples were collected at day 0 and day 28 after the second dose for TCRbeta chain sequencing. The CDR3 regions of human TCRbeta chains were analyzed by immunosequencing. In the original analysis: Repertoire TCRs were matched against a reference library of SARS-CoV-2-specific TCRs generated with the MIRA antigen-specificity platform. Breadth was defined as the fraction of unique TCRs that were SARS-CoV-2-associated. Depth was defined as the fraction of total T cells that were SARS-CoV-2-associated. Using the MIRA data, every spike-specific TCR was mapped to the spike region that the TCR reacted to and assigned to either a CD4 or a CD8 class. Log10-transformed breadth and depth values were compared by one-way ANOVA with Sidak's multiple comparisons tests. In TCRdb, the immuneACCESS table is reduced to in-frame sequences with V and J assigned. These tables do not hold every clone; where another copy was compared, an unresolved V gene accounts for under half, and the others remain unexplained. The V and J calls and clone size were taken over from that table, and D and trimming were inferred from the DNA. The sample table contains 89,000 or so clones; only one count was recorded for around 90% of them. The ten biggest clones cover roughly 12% of the sample.

The chain is made from TRBV9 and TRBJ1-2; a weak D assignment points to TRBD1 (6 bases agree). The sequence was collected from an adult who received the AZD1222 COVID-19 vaccine. This specimen was peripheral blood, taken 28 days after the second AZD1222 dose. The CDR3 corresponds to CASSQDRNYGYTF. The nucleotides are TGTGCCAGCAGCCAAGACAGGAACTATGGCTACACCTTC.